The T cell receptor beta chain described here comes from a study of vaccination and CD4 T cells after COVID-19. Sequencing of cultured CD4+ T cell DNA used the Oncomine TCR Beta short-read assay. TCRdb ran MiXCR on the PCR reads and lists one entry per CDR3 protein. This sample has more than 9,000 distinct CDR3 sequences; approximately 64% occur once, and the top ten carry about 8%. The V gene end was trimmed by 2 bases and the J gene end by 0 bases; junction bases not matched to a gene: 4. Per the germline V gene, CDR1 is DFQATT and CDR2 is SNEGSKA (reference sequence). The CDR3 has 15 amino acids. Sample treatment: roughly 10-day PBMC culture with coronavirus spike peptide pools or control peptides (ViraFEST assay). Concerning this clonotype: Its matching antigen is unknown.

The clonotype was recovered from a human donor who had recovered from COVID-19. V and J are TRBV20-1 and TRBJ2-7; 10 nucleotides agree with TRBD2. The source material was CD4+ T cells from blood, cultured in vitro. The chain's CDR3 is CSARYPSGSSYEQYF. The CDR3 nucleotides read TGCAGTGCTAGATACCCTAGCGGGAGCTCCTACGAGCAGTACTTC.